These 10 T cell receptor beta chains share one sample of origin, sequenced in a study of blood T cell repertoires in COVID-19. The data were produced by immunoSEQ multiplex PCR, yet TCRdb's version contains in-frame clones alone and is incomplete. The data show some 100,000 clones, with roughly 87% seen just once and approximately 7% held by the top ten. What was sequenced was peripheral blood. All receptors derive from a man aged 25 to 40 in a cohort sampled during active COVID-19.

The chain is built from TRBV7-6 and TRBJ1-2; 8 bases map to TRBD1. CDR3 length: 15 residues. V lost 2 bases, J lost 2 bases, and 4 bases stayed unmatched. From germline, CDR1 is SGHVS and CDR2 FNYEAQ. The CDR3 DNA reads TGTGCCAGCAGCTTACGGACAGGGTTAAACTATGGCTACACCTTC. Translating it yields CASSLRTGLNYGYTF.

For this clone: At one of its ends the junction is not consistent with the germline gene, which may arise from a read error. The chain joins TRBV4-1 to TRBJ2-5; tentative D call: TRBD2 (6 bases). From germline, CDR1 is MGHRA and CDR2 YSYEKL. The CDR3 consists of 13 residues. CDR3 residues: CASSKERLGTQYF. The CDR3 nucleotides read TGCGCCAGCAGCAAAGAGAGACTAGGGACCCAGTACTTC.

V is TRBV5-1 and J is TRBJ1-2; D may be TRBD1 (6 bases). The CDR3 is 19 residues long. Germline CDR1 SGHRS, CDR2 YFSETQ. V gave up 4 bases and J gave up 2 bases, with 27 bases separating them. CDR3 sequence reads: CASSPGGRGADTRNYGYTF. In DNA, the CDR3 is TGCGCCAGCAGCCCGGGCGGCAGGGGCGCTGACACCCGAAACTATGGCTACACCTTC.

This clone appeared once. The genes are TRBV28 and TRBJ2-7, with 7 bases matching TRBD2. This CDR3 has 15 residues. With V trimmed by 3 bases and J by 0 bases, 5 bases remained unmatched. Germline V gives CDR1 MDHEN, CDR2 SYDVKM. CDR3 nucleotides: TGTGCCAGCAGTTTCGTGGGACTACTCTCCTACGAGCAGTACTTC. Amino acids: CASSFVGLLSYEQYF.

V usage is TRBV10-1 and J usage is TRBJ2-6; 10 nucleotides line up with TRBD1. The germline CDR1 and CDR2 sequences are WNHNN and SYGVQD (reference sequence). The CDR3 extends over 18 amino acids. Unmatched junction bases numbered 11, after V lost 7 bases and J lost 2 bases. CDR3 sequence reads: CASTNPRDRGPGANVLTF. CDR3 sequence (DNA): TGCGCCAGCACCAACCCCCGGGACAGGGGCCCTGGGGCCAACGTCCTGACTTTC.

Only one count was recorded for this clone. This chain connects TRBV7-2 to TRBJ2-3, with 9 bases matching TRBD1. J gave up 5 bases and V 7 bases, and 7 bases lay outside the gene matches. CDR1 and CDR2 (germline): SGHTA, FQGNSA. The CDR3 runs to 14 residues. Here the CDR3 reads CASTAQGAGDTQYF. CDR3 in DNA: TGTGCCAGCACCGCACAGGGGGCTGGAGATACGCAGTATTTT. The variable domain in full, completed from reference TRBV7-2 and TRBJ2-3, reads GAGVSQSPSNKVTEKGKDVELRCDPISGHTALYWYRQSLGQGLEFLIYFQGNSAPDKSGLPSDRFSAERTGGSVSTLTIQRTQQEDSAVYLCASTAQGAGDTQYFGPGTRLTVL.

The chain joins TRBV4-1 to TRBJ2-4, with 8 positions matching TRBD1. Trimming at V came to 3 bases and at J to 4 bases, leaving 5 bases not matched to a gene. Germline lookup yields CDR1 MGHRA and CDR2 YSYEKL. The CDR3 loop spans 15 amino acids. CDR3 protein: CASSQMGQEKNIQYF. The CDR3 DNA follows: TGCGCCAGCAGCCAGATGGGACAGGAAAAAAACATTCAGTACTTC.

The chain recombines TRBV5-1 with TRBJ2-7, with TRBD1 identical over 8 bases. This CDR3 is built from 15 residues. V shed 5 bases and J 8 bases; nucleotides not matched to a gene: 15. Germline CDR1 reads SGHRS; CDR2 reads YFSETQ. This chain's CDR3 is CASRKVGQGPIQQYF. DNA for the CDR3: TGCGCCAGCAGGAAGGTAGGACAGGGACCTATCCAGCAGTACTTC.

This clone has just one count. The J gene is TRBJ2-7, the V gene TRBV5-6; no clear D gene. Trimming shortened V by 0 bases and J by 2 bases, and 9 bases separated the two germline ends. Germline-derived CDR1 and CDR2 are SGHDT and YYEEEE. This CDR3 spans 14 amino acids. CDR3 DNA sequence: TGTGCCAGCAGCTTGGGATCCACACCCTACGAGCAGTACTTC. It translates to CASSLGSTPYEQYF.

This clone was observed a handful of times. This sequence joins TRBV6-1 and TRBJ1-6, with no clear D. V shed 2 bases and J shed 7 bases, with 15 bases lying between them. There are 16 residues in the CDR3. Germline CDR1 is MNHNS and CDR2 is SASEGT. This CDR3 reads CASSETEGPLNSPLHF. The DNA for the CDR3 is TGTGCCAGCAGTGAAACGGAGGGCCCTTTGAATTCACCCCTCCACTTT.